A selection of T cell receptor beta chains follows, all from one sample in a study of blood T cells in healthy people across ages. In TCRdb, the 5' RACE reads were re-called with MiXCR into one record per CDR3 protein. Of 1.5 million to 2 million distinct CDR3 sequences listed, approximately 50% were seen once; the top ten hold less than 2.5%. Sequenced sample: blood. The receptors come from a woman in her thirties or forties in good health. The CDR3 runs from the conserved cysteine through the conserved F or W. The order of the fields is V gene, J gene, CDR3 protein.

v_call: TRBV20-1
j_call: TRBJ1-4
cdr3_aa: CSARVAATNEELFF

v_call: TRBV3-1
j_call: TRBJ2-5
cdr3_aa: CASSQRGGKETQYF

v_call: TRBV10-3
j_call: TRBJ1-1
cdr3_aa: CAISTGGGFTEAFF

v_call: TRBV6-1
j_call: TRBJ2-5
cdr3_aa: CASSAVAIGEETQYF

v_call: TRBV20-1
j_call: TRBJ2-3
cdr3_aa: CSGVQGTDTQYF

v_call: TRBV7-2
j_call: TRBJ2-1
cdr3_aa: CASSRSGLANHNEQFF

v_call: TRBV20-1
j_call: .
cdr3_aa: CSAKIRDRDTHEQYF

v_call: TRBV4-3
j_call: TRBJ2-3
cdr3_aa: CASSQIPGDTQYF

v_call: TRBV29-1
j_call: TRBJ2-1
cdr3_aa: CSFAWTAPGEQFF

v_call: TRBV5-1
j_call: .
cdr3_aa: CASSLKPGGSYEQYF

v_call: TRBV28
j_call: TRBJ2-7
cdr3_aa: CASTLPGNSYEQYF

v_call: TRBV27
j_call: TRBJ1-2
cdr3_aa: CASRFNRGRGNYGYTF

v_call: TRBV18
j_call: .
cdr3_aa: CASSPLSQASAYEQYF

v_call: TRBV6-6
j_call: TRBJ2-1
cdr3_aa: CASFAGRNEQFF

v_call: TRBV28
j_call: TRBJ2-7
cdr3_aa: CASSQAGKSYEQYF

v_call: TRBV4-1
j_call: TRBJ2-1
cdr3_aa: CASSPRQALNEQFF

v_call: TRBV6-6
j_call: TRBJ2-5
cdr3_aa: CASSYEAGVGEQYF

v_call: TRBV4-3
j_call: TRBJ2-1
cdr3_aa: CASSQDWTARWNEQFF

v_call: TRBV5-6
j_call: TRBJ2-1
cdr3_aa: CASSIGGTRPYNEQFF

v_call: TRBV27
j_call: TRBJ2-5
cdr3_aa: CASSFHRGSGETQYF

v_call: TRBV20-1
j_call: TRBJ2-1
cdr3_aa: CSAAKGGISYNEQFF

v_call: TRBV4-1
j_call: TRBJ2-5
cdr3_aa: CASSQDRETSGFERTQYF

v_call: TRBV5-6
j_call: TRBJ2-7
cdr3_aa: CASSPFTSVEQYF

v_call: TRBV27
j_call: TRBJ2-1
cdr3_aa: CASSLGTGAYEQFF

v_call: TRBV28
j_call: TRBJ1-2
cdr3_aa: CASLGQGYGYTF

v_call: TRBV6-5
j_call: TRBJ2-5
cdr3_aa: CATQGGYIETQYF

v_call: TRBV20-1
j_call: TRBJ2-1
cdr3_aa: CSARDGGDNYNEQFF

v_call: TRBV12-5
j_call: TRBJ2-5
cdr3_aa: CASAPTPGGEDQYF

v_call: TRBV15
j_call: TRBJ1-4
cdr3_aa: CATSKVQGNEKLFF

v_call: TRBV12-5
j_call: .
cdr3_aa: CASGLGIGALTSTYEQYF

v_call: TRBV24-1
j_call: TRBJ1-5
cdr3_aa: CATSVGQGNQPQHF

v_call: TRBV7-2
j_call: TRBJ2-5
cdr3_aa: CASSLLPEETQYF

v_call: TRBV7-2
j_call: TRBJ2-7
cdr3_aa: CASSRRGRSYEQYF

v_call: TRBV7-3
j_call: TRBJ2-5
cdr3_aa: CASSPGRNSGTQYF

v_call: TRBV3-1
j_call: TRBJ1-5
cdr3_aa: CASSAQLGQPQHF

v_call: TRBV20-1
j_call: TRBJ1-5
cdr3_aa: CSASRGLGQPQHF

v_call: TRBV11-2
j_call: TRBJ2-7
cdr3_aa: CASSLDYNYEQYF

v_call: TRBV12-3/TRBV12-4
j_call: TRBJ2-7
cdr3_aa: CASSGEGLSCEQYF

v_call: TRBV6-1
j_call: TRBJ1-2
cdr3_aa: CASTIGMGPGYTF

v_call: TRBV2
j_call: .
cdr3_aa: CASYPGQGFYEQYF

v_call: TRBV11-2
j_call: TRBJ2-3
cdr3_aa: CASSTGLAVSTDTQYF